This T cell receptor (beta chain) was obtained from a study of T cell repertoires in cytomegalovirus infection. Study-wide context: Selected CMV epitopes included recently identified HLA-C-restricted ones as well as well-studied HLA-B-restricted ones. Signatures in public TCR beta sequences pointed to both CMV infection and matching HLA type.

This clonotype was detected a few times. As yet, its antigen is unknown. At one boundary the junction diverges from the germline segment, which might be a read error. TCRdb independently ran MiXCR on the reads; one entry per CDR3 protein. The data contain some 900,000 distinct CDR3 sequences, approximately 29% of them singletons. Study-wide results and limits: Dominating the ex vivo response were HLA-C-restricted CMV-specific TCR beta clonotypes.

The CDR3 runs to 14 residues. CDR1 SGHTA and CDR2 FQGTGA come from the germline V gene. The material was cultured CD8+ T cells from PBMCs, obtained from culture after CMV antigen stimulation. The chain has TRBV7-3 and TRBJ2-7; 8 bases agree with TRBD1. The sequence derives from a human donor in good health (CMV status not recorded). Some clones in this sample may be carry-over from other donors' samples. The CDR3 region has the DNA TGTGCCAGCAGTTTAACCGGGACAGGCTACGAGCAGTACTTC. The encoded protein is CASSLTGTGYEQYF.